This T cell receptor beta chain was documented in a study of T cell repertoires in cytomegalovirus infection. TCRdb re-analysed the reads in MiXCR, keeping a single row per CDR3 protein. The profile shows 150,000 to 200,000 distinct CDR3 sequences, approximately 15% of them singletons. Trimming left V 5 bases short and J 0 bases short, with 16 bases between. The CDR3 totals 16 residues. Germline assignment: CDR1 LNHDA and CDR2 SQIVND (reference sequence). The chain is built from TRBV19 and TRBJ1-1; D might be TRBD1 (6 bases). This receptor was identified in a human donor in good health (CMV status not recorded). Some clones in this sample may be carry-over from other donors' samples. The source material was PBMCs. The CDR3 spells CASSERGAVVNTEAFF. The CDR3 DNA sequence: TGTGCCAGTAGTGAGAGGGGGGCAGTGGTGAACACTGAAGCTTTCTTT.